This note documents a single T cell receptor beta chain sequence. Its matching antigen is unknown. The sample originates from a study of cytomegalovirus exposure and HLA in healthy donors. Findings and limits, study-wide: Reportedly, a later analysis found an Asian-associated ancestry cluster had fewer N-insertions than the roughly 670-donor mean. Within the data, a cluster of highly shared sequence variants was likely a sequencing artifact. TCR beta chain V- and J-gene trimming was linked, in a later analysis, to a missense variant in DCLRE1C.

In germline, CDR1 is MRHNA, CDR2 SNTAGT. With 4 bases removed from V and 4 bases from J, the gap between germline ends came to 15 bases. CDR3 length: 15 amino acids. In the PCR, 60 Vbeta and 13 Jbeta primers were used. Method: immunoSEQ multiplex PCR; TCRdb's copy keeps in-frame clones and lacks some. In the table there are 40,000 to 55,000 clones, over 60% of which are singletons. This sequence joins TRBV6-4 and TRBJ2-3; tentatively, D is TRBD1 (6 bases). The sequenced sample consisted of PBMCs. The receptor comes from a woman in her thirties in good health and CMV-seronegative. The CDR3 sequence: CASSAQGLSADTQYF. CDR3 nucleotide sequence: TGTGCCAGCAGTGCTCAGGGGCTCAGCGCAGATACGCAGTATTTT.